The sequence of this T cell receptor beta chain was determined in a study of metastatic and nonmetastatic thyroid tumors (dated by TCRdb to about 2020). As for the study more broadly: The researchers compared repertoires between peripheral blood samples and tumor or nodule tissue samples from patients with malignant or benign thyroid disease.

Overall study results and their limits: In both blood and tumor samples, malignant tumors were reported to have significantly higher TCR beta diversity than benign nodules.

The library was built by means of PCR. Sequenced using an Illumina HiSeq 4000. High-throughput sequencing was used to profile the CDR3 region of the TCR beta-chain in every patient. Per the authors' processing: CDR3 differences across clinicopathological groups were used to build a classifier for discriminating distant-metastatic papillary thyroid cancer patients. To measure repertoire diversity the researchers used the Shannon index, while the Morisita-Horn index served to gauge how similar the tumor and blood repertoires were. TCRdb reworked the public reads: Q25 trimming with fastp, MiXCR clone assembly, productive beta chains retained. These V and J calls derive from TCRdb rather than the authors' analysis. This sample lists around 34,000 clones; approximately 30% were detected once. The ten largest clones capture 7.8% of the sample. Deletion took 7 bases off V and 4 bases off J, with a span of 19 bases between the germline ends. The CDR3 goes from the cysteine to the phenylalanine over 15 residues. This entry keeps only the CDR3 DNA: 45 bases, framed from base 1. The CDR1 and CDR2 encoded by the germline V gene are MDHEN and SYDVKM.

To note about this clone: No antigen is known for it. The sample holds no much larger clone one base away, and base qualities are not on file.

No patient had received any treatment before thyroid surgery. Using T-cell receptor beta sequencing, the researchers looked back retrospectively at clinical samples from patients, gathered between about 2012 and 2018. The chain is made from TRBV28 and TRBJ1-1, with no D gene named confidently. This receptor was taken from a female donor with papillary thyroid cancer or a benign thyroid nodule (not recorded which). Some clones in this sample may be carry-over from other donors' samples. The sequenced sample consisted of blood. The bases read TGTGCCAGCATCTCCGCCCCGGGTGAGACCACTGAAGCTTTCTTT. Its coded protein is CASISAPGETTEAFF.